A selection of T cell receptor beta chains follows, all from one sample in a study of blood T cell repertoires in COVID-19. Produced via immunoSEQ multiplex PCR; TCRdb's table is partial and in-frame only. Found here are tens of thousands of clones, roughly 85% of them singletons; the top ten hold about two fifths. Source material: peripheral blood. The receptor source for this set is an older man with acute or convalescent COVID-19. Each CDR3 is given with its conserved first and last residue. The order of the fields is CDR3 DNA, CDR3 protein, D gene, clone size, V gene, J gene. D genes are given only for firm matches. A clone size is listed for some rows: how often the clone was seen (once, few, many), or a class if it is expanded.

TGTGCCAGCAGGGAGATCAGGGGCGAGCAGTACTTC	CASREIRGEQYF	-	-	TRBV6-5	TRBJ2-7
TGTGCCAGCAGCCCGGGGACTAGCAGATACGAGCAGTACTTC	CASSPGTSRYEQYF	TRBD2	-	TRBV5-4	TRBJ2-7
TGTGCCAGCAGTACCGCGGCTAGCGGGGGGCTTCTAGCCAAAAACATTCAGTACTTC	CASSTAASGGLLAKNIQYF	TRBD2	once	TRBV6-2/TRBV6-3	TRBJ2-4
TGCGCCAGCAGCCAGCAGCCGGGGGATATAGGGTACTTC	CASSQQPGDIGYF	-	few	TRBV5-1	TRBJ2-7
TGTGCCAGCAGCTACGGGGGGAACACAGATACGCAGTATTTT	CASSYGGNTDTQYF	TRBD2	few	TRBV7-9	TRBJ2-3
TGTGCCAGCAGCGAGGGGGCGAGCACAGATACGCAGTATTTT	CASSEGASTDTQYF	TRBD1	-	TRBV7-3	TRBJ2-3
TGCAGCGTTGAAAGTAGCGGGAGAAACAGTGAGCAGTTCTTC	CSVESSGRNSEQFF	TRBD2	-	TRBV29-1	TRBJ2-1
TGTGCCAGCAGCTTAGCTGATGGGCTAGCGGGAGCGGCTAGCGAGCAGTACTTC	CASSLADGLAGAASEQYF	TRBD2	-	TRBV7-6	TRBJ2-7
TGTGCCAGCAGCTCTCGAGCGGGAGAGACCCAGTACTTC	CASSSRAGETQYF	-	-	TRBV7-3	TRBJ2-5
TGCAGTGCTCCGGGTAGAACTGAAGCTTTCTTT	CSAPGRTEAFF	-	-	TRBV20-1	TRBJ1-1
TGTGCCATCAGTGAGCCAGGGACAGGGGCCGGGGAGCTGTTTTTT	CAISEPGTGAGELFF	TRBD1	-	TRBV10-3	TRBJ2-2
TGTGCCAGCAGCTTAGTTGGGACAGGGCGAATCATGCCCCAGCATTTT	CASSLVGTGRIMPQHF	TRBD1	once	TRBV7-8	TRBJ1-5
TGTGCCAGCGCGGCCTGGATGAACACTGAAGCTTTCTTT	CASAAWMNTEAFF	-	-	TRBV12-3/TRBV12-4	TRBJ1-1
TGTGCCAGCAGTTACCGACTAGCGGGAGGTTCCTACGAGCAGTACTTC	CASSYRLAGGSYEQYF	TRBD2	-	TRBV6-5	TRBJ2-7
TGTGCCACCAGCAGAGATAGGGGACAGATCACCGGGGAGCTGTTTTTT	CATSRDRGQITGELFF	TRBD1	-	TRBV15	TRBJ2-2
TGTGCCAGCAGCTTAAGCGGAAATGAGCAGTTCTTC	CASSLSGNEQFF	-	-	TRBV11-3	TRBJ2-1
TGTGCCATCAGTTGGAGCGGACTAGCGGGAAGTAATGAGCAGTTCTTC	CAISWSGLAGSNEQFF	TRBD2	-	TRBV10-3	TRBJ2-1
TGTGCCAGCAGCCCGGTCGGAGTCCCTGGAAACACCATATATTTT	CASSPVGVPGNTIYF	-	-	TRBV16	TRBJ1-3
TGTGCCATCAGACACAGGGGCGTCACTGAAGCTTTCTTT	CAIRHRGVTEAFF	TRBD1	-	TRBV10-3	TRBJ1-1
TGTGCCAGTAGTCCAGGACTAGCGGGGTTATACAATGAGCAGTTCTTC	CASSPGLAGLYNEQFF	TRBD2	-	TRBV19	TRBJ2-1
TGTGCCAGCACCTGGGACAGGGTCGAGCAGTACTTC	CASTWDRVEQYF	TRBD1	-	TRBV6-5	TRBJ2-7
TGTGCCAGTAGTCTAGGGGGCGATCAGCCCCAGCATTTT	CASSLGGDQPQHF	TRBD1	few	TRBV19	TRBJ1-5
TGTGCCACCAGTGATTCAGGGGGTCCTGGCTACACCTTC	CATSDSGGPGYTF	TRBD1	-	TRBV24-1	TRBJ1-2
TGTGCCAGTAGTATTATGGCTAGCGGAGACAATGAGCAGTTCTTC	CASSIMASGDNEQFF	TRBD2	-	TRBV19	TRBJ2-1